These 16 T cell receptor beta chains were all obtained from the same sample, sequenced in a study of regulatory T cells in long-lasting Graves disease. Time point given: newly diagnosed GD, antithyroid drugs for less than 3 months. The TCR library was prepared using RNA isolated from PBMCs. Library construction for TCR beta used iRepertoire HTBI primers and Arm-PCR of CDR3 regions. TCRdb analysed the multiplex PCR reads with MiXCR anew, one entry per CDR3 protein. The sample has 550,000 or so distinct CDR3 sequences, approximately 12% seen once. This same sample was also part of a study on T cells in Graves' hyperthyroidism and ophthalmopathy.

Sequenced material: peripheral blood mononuclear cells (PBMCs), taken at new diagnosis, from a patient treated with antithyroid drugs. The origin of the receptors is a woman in her twenties or thirties with Graves disease.

This clonotype was detected many times. The chain recombines TRBV27 with TRBJ2-7, with D maybe TRBD1 (6 bases). Germline CDR1 MNHEY, CDR2 SMNVEV (reference sequence). The CDR3 totals 14 residues. V lost 4 bases to trimming and J lost 5 bases, with 15 bases between them. CDR3 amino acids: CASSWGQGTNEQYF. In DNA, the CDR3 is TGTGCCAGCAGTTGGGGGCAGGGTACCAACGAGCAGTACTTC.

This clonotype has a count of ten or more. CDR3 amino acids: CATSNAGYYEQYF. DNA of the CDR3: TGTGCCACCAGCAATGCGGGGTACTACGAGCAGTACTTC. The chain is built from TRBV15 and TRBJ2-7; TRBD2 might be the D (6 bases). The CDR3 sequence is 13 residues long. Germline V gene data show CDR1 as LNHNV and CDR2 as YYDKDF (reference sequence). With 4 bases removed from V and 3 bases from J, the gap between germline ends came to 10 bases.

This clonotype was seen many times. The CDR3 DNA follows: TGTGCCAGCAGCTTAAAAGTCAATGAGCAGTTCTTC. It yields the protein CASSLKVNEQFF. The chain links TRBV7-9 to TRBJ2-1; D gene ambiguous. The CDR3 consists of 12 residues. V was clipped by 2 bases and J by 6 bases, with 5 bases between them. Germline-derived CDR1 and CDR2 are SEHNR and FQNEAQ (reference sequence).

This clonotype has a count of ten or more. CDR3 loop: CASSQSTGGFYEQYF. The DNA for the CDR3 is TGTGCCAGCAGCCAATCGACAGGGGGCTTTTACGAGCAGTACTTC. The rearrangement joins TRBV3-1 to TRBJ2-7, with TRBD1 matching 10 bases. The length of the CDR3 is 15 residues. V shed 2 bases and J 4 bases; nucleotides not matched to a gene: 5. Germline assignment: CDR1 LGHDT and CDR2 YNNKEL (reference sequence).

This sequence joins TRBV10-1 and TRBJ2-1; TRBD1 matches 10 bases. The J call may be incorrect, as the DNA end agrees better with TRBJ2-3. The CDR3 is 17 residues long. The germline CDR1 and CDR2 sequences are WNHNN and SYGVQD (reference sequence). In DNA form, the CDR3 reads TGCGCCAGCAGTGACTTACCGGGACAGGGGAACACAGATACGCAGTATTTT. It yields the protein CASSDLPGQGNTDTQYF.

In its sample, this clonotype was seen a few times. The chain employs TRBV20-1 and TRBJ1-6; the D gene is possibly TRBD1 (5 bases). The CDR3 runs 17 residues. Trimming took off 3 bases at V and 6 bases at J, with 21 bases between the two ends. Germline V gene sequence: CDR1 DFQATT, CDR2 SNEGSKA (reference sequence). DNA for the CDR3: TGCAGTGCTAGGGGACGCCAGGCATTGGGCCCTAATTCACCCCTCCACTTT. It codes for CSARGRQALGPNSPLHF.

This clonotype was detected many times. The rearrangement joins TRBV30 to TRBJ2-1, with 8 bases aligning to TRBD2. V trimming: 3 bases; J trimming: 3 bases; junction bases outside the gene matches: 4. The CDR3 spans 14 residues. Per the germline V gene, CDR1 is GTSNPN and CDR2 is SVGIG (reference sequence). The CDR3: CAWRTGTSYNEQFF. The CDR3 DNA is TGTGCCTGGAGGACCGGGACTAGCTACAATGAGCAGTTCTTC.

This clonotype was observed a few times. A much larger clone is a single base away; this may be a read error. V and J are TRBV14 and TRBJ1-3; unclear D gene. V gave up 2 bases and J gave up 4 bases, with 3 bases separating them. Germline CDR1 SGHDN, CDR2 FVKESK. The CDR3 totals 12 residues. As DNA, the CDR3 is TGTGCCAGCAGCCAACAGGGAAACACCATATATTTT. It codes for CASSQQGNTIYF. The complete variable domain, with remaining parts taken from reference TRBV14 and TRBJ1-3, reads EAGVTQFPSHSVIEKGQTVTLRCDPISGHDNLYWYRRVMGKEIKFLLHFVKESKQDESGMPNNRFLAERTGGTYSTLKVQPAELEDSGVYFCASSQQGNTIYFGEGSWLTVV.

This clonotype was seen once. A much larger clone lies one base from this, so it may be a read error. The V and J genes are TRBV5-1 and TRBJ2-1; 9 positions match TRBD2. The CDR3 is 16 residues long. The ends lost 0 bases at V and 11 bases at J; junction bases unmatched: 12. The germline gives CDR1 SGHRS, CDR2 YFSETQ. CDR3 nucleotide sequence: TGCGCCAGCAGCTTGGTCCCAGCGGGAGGTTCTAATCAGCAGTTCTTC. It specifies CASSLVPAGGSNQQFF.

This clonotype was counted ten times or more. J is TRBJ2-7 and V is TRBV3-1; D gene ambiguous. The germline V gene encodes CDR1 LGHDT and CDR2 YNNKEL (reference sequence). The CDR3 totals 17 residues. V was shortened by 2 bases and J by 4 bases, with 21 bases between the two germline ends. CDR3 sequence (DNA): TGTGCCAGCAGCCAATCCACTGGGCGGAGCGTGGCTTACGAGCAGTACTTC. It codes for CASSQSTGRSVAYEQYF.

This clonotype showed up many times. J is TRBJ1-1 and V is TRBV19; TRBD1 might be the D (5 bases). The germline V gene encodes CDR1 LNHDA and CDR2 SQIVND (reference sequence). The CDR3 is made up of 12 amino acids. V gave up 6 bases and J gave up 11 bases, with 16 bases separating them. The CDR3 spells CASSWGVRRAFF. CDR3 in DNA: TGTGCCAGTAGCTGGGGGGTCCGTCGTGCTTTCTTT. The variable domain in full, completed from reference TRBV19 and TRBJ1-1, reads DGGITQSPKYLFRKEGQNVTLSCEQNLNHDAMYWYRQDPGQGLRLIYYSQIVNDFQKGDIAEGYSVSREKKESFPLTVTSAQKNPTAFYLCASSWGVRRAFFGQGTRLTVV.

The chain uses TRBV5-1 and TRBJ2-7; D is ambiguous. CDR1 and CDR2 from the germline V gene are SGHRS and YFSETQ. The CDR3 is 17 amino acids. V lost 2 bases and J 0 bases, leaving 18 bases between the germline ends. CDR3 DNA sequence: TGCGCCAGCAGCTTAGATATTGGCACCTCGGCCTCCTACGAGCAGTACTTC. It yields the protein CASSLDIGTSASYEQYF.

The chain employs TRBV5-6 and TRBJ1-1; D perhaps matches TRBD1 (6 bases). V lost 3 bases and J lost 7, with 13 bases in between. Germline CDR1 SGHDT, CDR2 YYEEEE. This CDR3 contains 13 residues. DNA for the CDR3: TGTGCCAGCAGCTCTCTTGACAGGTTTGAAGCTTTCTTT. Residues: CASSSLDRFEAFF. Drawing the rest from reference TRBV5-6 and TRBJ1-1, the complete variable domain is DAGVTQSPTHLIKTRGQQVTLRCSPKSGHDTVSWYQQALGQGPQFIFQYYEEEERQRGNFPDRFSGHQFPNYSSELNVNALLLGDSALYLCASSSLDRFEAFFGQGTRLTVV.

This clonotype was detected a few times. This rearrangement joins TRBV5-8 to TRBJ1-2; D is perhaps TRBD1 (5 bases). This CDR3 is 11 amino acids long. Germline assignment: CDR1 SGHTS and CDR2 YDEGEE. Between the trimmed V and J ends, which lost 0 bases and 14 bases, there was a span of 11 bases. The DNA of the CDR3 is TGTGCCAGCAGCTTGGCTTGGGGGATTACCTTC. Its translation: CASSLAWGITF.

In its sample, this clonotype was seen many times. The genes are TRBV11-3 and TRBJ1-1, with 7 nucleotides matching TRBD1. Germline assignment: CDR1 SGHNT and CDR2 YENEEA. Trimming at V came to 3 bases and at J to 5 bases, leaving 9 bases not matched to a gene. CDR3 length equals 15 residues. CDR3 sequence reads: CASSFAGGRRTEAFF. The CDR3 DNA follows: TGTGCCAGCAGCTTTGCAGGGGGGCGTAGGACTGAAGCTTTCTTT.

This clonotype was counted ten times or more. This sequence joins TRBV10-3 and TRBJ1-1; perhaps TRBD1 as D (6 bases). Trimming removed 3 bases from V and 10 bases from J, with 18 bases in between. The CDR3 has 14 residues. The V gene's germline CDR1 is ENHRY and CDR2 SYGVKD. CDR3 sequence reads: CAISDLSRGWGAFF. The CDR3 DNA reads as TGTGCCATCAGTGATTTATCCAGGGGCTGGGGAGCTTTCTTT.